Each of the 14 T cell receptor beta chains below was sequenced from the same sample in a study of T cells in Graves' hyperthyroidism and ophthalmopathy. RNA transcripts provided the source from which TCR beta CDR3 regions were amplified. During a first-round RT-PCR of the TCR CDR3, the HTBI primer set was used. A single record per CDR3 protein comes from TCRdb applying MiXCR to the multiplex PCR reads. The table records a few hundred thousand distinct CDR3 sequences, around a sixth of them present only once. Sample: blood. The receptors stem from a woman aged 45-59 years with Graves' hyperthyroidism.

This clonotype was detected a few times. The rearrangement joins TRBV5-6 to TRBJ1-1; D is uncertain. Germline V gene sequence: CDR1 SGHDT, CDR2 YYEEEE. V lost 4 bases and J lost 4, with 14 bases in between. The CDR3 loop spans 14 amino acids. The CDR3 DNA is TGTGCCAGCAGCCCTCTCGGGTTCGGCACTGAAGCTTTCTTT. Translating it yields CASSPLGFGTEAFF.

This chain joins TRBV5-1 and TRBJ1-1; D is possibly TRBD1 (6 bases). The CDR3 consists of 15 residues. With 5 bases removed from V and 4 bases from J, the gap between germline ends came to 18 bases. The germline V gene encodes CDR1 SGHRS and CDR2 YFSETQ. The CDR3 loop is CASSRSGGQGTEAFF. CDR3 nucleotides: TGCGCCAGCAGTAGATCGGGGGGGCAAGGCACTGAAGCTTTCTTT. Supplemented by reference TRBV5-1 and TRBJ1-1, the full variable domain reads KAGVTQTPRYLIKTRGQQVTLSCSPISGHRSVSWYQQTPGQGLQFLFEYFSETQRNKGNFPGRFSGRQFSNSRSEMNVSTLELGDSALYLCASSRSGGQGTEAFFGQGTRLTVV.

This clonotype was seen more than once but under ten times. This chain connects TRBV7-3 to TRBJ1-1; D perhaps matches TRBD1 (5 bases). CDR3 length: 13 residues. Trimming took 1 base from V and 5 from J, leaving 8 bases between them. Germline V gene sequence: CDR1 SGHTA, CDR2 FQGTGA. The CDR3, as DNA: TGTGCCAGCAGCTTAAGCTCAGGGACTGAAGCTTTCTTT. This translates into CASSLSSGTEAFF.

In this sample, this clonotype turned up many times. The chain combines TRBV5-1 with TRBJ2-1; D gene uncertain. The V gene lost 8 bases and the J gene lost 8 bases, with 11 bases spanning the gap. Germline V gene data show CDR1 as SGHRS and CDR2 as YFSETQ. This CDR3 comprises 11 residues. The CDR3 region has the DNA TGCGCCAGTTGGATTGGCGATGAGCAGTTCTTC. The encoded protein is CASWIGDEQFF.

The chain couples TRBV4-1 to TRBJ2-5; D gene uncertain. CDR1 MGHRA and CDR2 YSYEKL come from the germline V gene. V gave up 1 base and J gave up 5 bases, with 8 bases separating them. This CDR3 has 13 amino acids. This chain's CDR3 is CASSQALRETQYF. The CDR3 DNA is TGCGCCAGCAGCCAAGCCCTCCGCGAGACCCAGTACTTC.

The chain couples TRBV6-1 to TRBJ2-7; maybe TRBD1 (5 bases). Germline loops: CDR1 MNHNS, CDR2 SASEGT. Trimming shortened V by 4 bases and J by 2 bases, and 9 bases separated the two germline ends. The CDR3 runs to 13 residues. CDR3 sequence (DNA): TGTGCCAGCAGTGTCAGGGTCCCCTACGAGCAGTACTTC. It specifies CASSVRVPYEQYF.

This clonotype was recorded many times. This chain links TRBV5-1 with TRBJ2-7; 7 bases agree with TRBD1. V lost 3 bases to trimming and J lost 6 bases; unmatched junction nucleotides: 9. Germline CDR1 reads SGHRS; CDR2 reads YFSETQ. The CDR3 has 14 amino acids. CDR3 sequence: CASSSQGWLREQYF. CDR3 bases: TGCGCCAGCAGCTCACAGGGGTGGCTTCGCGAGCAGTACTTC.

The chain links TRBV3-1 to TRBJ2-2, with 8 bases lining up with TRBD1. In germline, CDR1 is LGHDT, CDR2 YNNKEL (reference sequence). The CDR3 is 16 residues long. Trimming took 1 base from V and 5 from J; bases not matched to a gene: 6. This chain's CDR3 is CASSQAETGVTGELFF. For the CDR3, the DNA is TGTGCCAGCAGCCAAGCAGAGACAGGGGTTACCGGGGAGCTGTTTTTT. Variable domain in full (rest from reference TRBV3-1 and TRBJ2-2): DTAVSQTPKYLVTQMGNDKSIKCEQNLGHDTMYWYKQDSKKFLKIMFSYNNKELIINETVPNRFSPKSPDKAHLNLHINSLELGDSAVYFCASSQAETGVTGELFFGEGSRLTVL.

This clonotype has ten or more counts. The chain joins TRBV6-5 to TRBJ1-1; D uncertain. This CDR3 spans 14 amino acids. The germline V and J ends were trimmed by 2 bases and 0 bases, with 7 bases remaining between them. Germline V gives CDR1 MNHEY, CDR2 SVGAGI. Here the CDR3 reads CASSYLYMNTEAFF. The CDR3 region has the DNA TGTGCCAGCAGTTACCTTTACATGAACACTGAAGCTTTCTTT.

The chain carries TRBV3-1 and TRBJ2-5; the match to TRBD2 covers 8 bases. Germline V lookup: CDR1 LGHDT, CDR2 YNNKEL (reference sequence). Trimming cost V 0 bases and J 3 bases; bases outside gene matches: 6. This CDR3 contains 16 residues. CDR3 sequence reads: CASSQEFPLAEETQYF. Written as DNA, the CDR3 is TGTGCCAGCAGCCAAGAATTCCCACTAGCGGAAGAGACCCAGTACTTC.

This clonotype has a single count. The J gene is TRBJ1-6, the V gene TRBV2, with TRBD1 matching over 8 bases. V was pared by 10 bases and J by 7 bases, with 9 bases of the junction left unmatched. Germline CDR1 SNHLY, CDR2 FYNNEI. CDR3 size: 14 residues. The CDR3 is CAINTGGGNSPLHF. The CDR3 bases are TGTGCCATCAATACAGGGGGGGGCAATTCACCCCTCCACTTT.

This chain links TRBV5-4 with TRBJ2-5, with TRBD2 matching 7 bases. The CDR3 covers 15 residues. Germline V gives CDR1 SGHNT, CDR2 YYREEE (reference sequence). V shed 1 base, J shed 5 bases, and the junction held 8 bases outside the gene matches. The CDR3: CASSLSGRGYETQYF. CDR3 DNA sequence: TGTGCCAGCAGCTTGTCAGGGCGGGGGTACGAGACCCAGTACTTC.

The chain couples TRBV11-3 to TRBJ2-1, with unresolved D. The germline gives CDR1 SGHNT, CDR2 YENEEA. V shed 3 bases and J shed 6 bases, with 15 bases lying between them. The CDR3 runs 15 residues. CDR3: CASSLGGAQGNEQFF. DNA for the CDR3: TGTGCCAGCAGCTTGGGCGGCGCCCAAGGCAATGAGCAGTTCTTC.

Here the CDR3 reads CASSYSGAYNEQFF. The DNA for the CDR3 is TGTGCCAGCAGTTATAGCGGAGCATACAATGAGCAGTTCTTC. The V call is TRBV6-5, the J call TRBJ2-1, with a tentative D call TRBD2 (6 bases). The CDR3 runs 14 residues. V lost 3 bases and J 4 bases, leaving 10 bases between the germline ends. Germline-derived CDR1 and CDR2 are MNHEY and SVGAGI.